Listed below are T cell receptor beta chains from one sample, sequenced in a study of T cells in Graves' hyperthyroidism and ophthalmopathy. In TCRdb, the multiplex PCR reads were re-called with MiXCR into one record per CDR3 protein. The data show 300,000 or so distinct CDR3 sequences, with about 15% seen just once and 33% held by the top ten. Input material: blood. The receptors here all came from a man aged 30-40 years with Graves' hyperthyroidism. The CDR3 runs from the conserved cysteine through the conserved F or W. The order of the fields is D gene, J gene, clone size, V gene, CDR3 protein, CDR3 DNA. D genes are given only for firm matches. Clone size is shown for a subset of rows, as once, few, many or a class of expanded clone.

>TRBD2|TRBJ2-3|.|TRBV7-9
CACTSGRSDTQYF
TGTGCCTGCACTAGCGGGAGATCCGATACGCAGTATTTT
>TRBD2|TRBJ2-3|many|TRBV5-4
CASSLKREWVDTQYF
TGTGCCAGCAGCTTGAAGCGGGAGTGGGTAGATACGCAGTATTTT
>.|TRBJ2-1|many|TRBV13
CASSSVAGTLTFF
TGTGCCAGCAGCTCTGTAGCCGGGACTCTGACGTTCTTC
>.|TRBJ1-3|few|TRBV2
CASSTDGNTIYF
TGTGCCAGCAGTACGGACGGGAACACCATATATTTT
>TRBD1|TRBJ1-4|.|TRBV12-3/TRBV12-4
CASSLDRGRPEKLFF
TGTGCCAGCAGTCTGGACAGGGGCCGTCCAGAAAAACTGTTTTTT
>.|TRBJ2-7|.|TRBV2
CASSKWTRENEQYF
TGTGCCAGCAGTAAATGGACTCGAGAAAACGAGCAGTACTTC
>.|TRBJ2-7|many|TRBV5-1
CASSPRGEGEQYF
TGCGCCAGCAGCCCCCGAGGCGAGGGCGAGCAGTACTTC
>.|TRBJ1-4|many|TRBV18
CASSPWVAEKLFF
TGTGCCAGCTCACCATGGGTCGCGGAAAAACTGTTTTTT
>.|TRBJ2-4|.|TRBV15
CATSRAGGDIQYF
TGTGCCACCAGCAGGGCCGGAGGGGACATTCAGTACTTC
>.|TRBJ2-2|.|TRBV20-1
CSARDSSNTGELFF
TGCAGTGCTAGAGACAGTTCGAACACCGGGGAGCTGTTTTTT
>.|TRBJ2-2|once|TRBV5-1
CASSSRGSGELFF
TGCGCCAGCAGCTCTAGGGGATCCGGGGAGCTGTTTTTT
>.|TRBJ2-1|many|TRBV7-3
CASSLGPPENEQFF
TGTGCCAGCAGCTTAGGGCCCCCTGAGAATGAGCAGTTCTTC
>TRBD1|TRBJ1-2|.|TRBV5-1
CASSGGQGSGYTF
TGCGCCAGCAGCGGAGGACAGGGGAGCGGCTACACCTTC
>TRBD2|TRBJ2-3|many|TRBV27
CASSSGLANTQYF
TGTGCCAGCAGTTCCGGACTAGCGAATACGCAGTATTTT
>.|TRBJ2-3|few|TRBV5-1
CAGSLGMDPDTQYF
TGCGCCGGCAGCTTGGGGATGGACCCAGATACGCAGTATTTT
>.|TRBJ1-2|.|TRBV4-1
CASSQADRRPNYGYTF
TGCGCCAGCAGCCAGGCCGACAGGAGACCAAACTATGGCTACACCTTC
>.|TRBJ1-2|many|TRBV18
CASSPIGQNYGYTF
TGTGCCAGCTCACCAATCGGACAGAACTATGGCTACACCTTC
>.|TRBJ1-1|.|TRBV5-6
CASSYDGILNTEAFF
TGTGCCAGCAGTTATGACGGGATATTGAACACTGAAGCTTTCTTT
>.|TRBJ1-1|many|TRBV11-3
CASSDSQGMDTEAFF
TGTGCCAGCAGTGATTCCCAGGGCATGGACACTGAAGCTTTCTTT
>TRBD1|TRBJ1-3|many|TRBV12-3/TRBV12-4
CASSAGTGTGNTIYF
TGTGCCAGCAGTGCCGGGACAGGGACTGGAAACACCATATATTTT
>.|TRBJ2-7|.|TRBV30
CAWSVQSEQYF
TGTGCCTGGAGTGTACAAAGCGAGCAGTACTTC
>TRBD1|TRBJ2-2|.|TRBV29-1
CSVEDGTGDGELFF
TGCAGCGTTGAAGACGGGACAGGGGACGGGGAGCTGTTTTTT
>.|TRBJ2-1|many|TRBV6-1
CASSGWGVPGNEQFF
TGTGCCAGCAGTGGGTGGGGGGTCCCCGGCAATGAGCAGTTCTTC
>.|TRBJ2-5|many|TRBV28
CASSLQGSLRETQYF
TGTGCCAGCAGTTTACAGGGGAGTTTAAGGGAGACCCAGTACTTC
>.|TRBJ2-1|many|TRBV11-2
CASSSRPSSYNEQFF
TGTGCCAGCAGCTCCCGCCCTAGCTCCTACAATGAGCAGTTCTTC
>TRBD2|TRBJ2-1|many|TRBV2
CASSGTSGHPNEQFF
TGTGCCAGCAGTGGGACTAGCGGGCACCCCAATGAGCAGTTCTTC
>TRBD2|TRBJ2-7|.|TRBV7-9
CASSFGTSGRAEHEQYF
TGTGCCAGCAGCTTCGGGACTAGCGGGAGGGCCGAACACGAGCAGTACTTC
>.|TRBJ2-1|many|TRBV20-1
CSAITQAEDEQFF
TGCAGTGCTATTACACAGGCAGAGGATGAGCAGTTCTTC
>TRBD2|TRBJ2-7|many|TRBV5-1
CASSPGGYEQYF
TGTGCCAGCAGCCCGGGGGGCTACGAGCAGTACTTC
>.|TRBJ2-3|many|TRBV11-2
CASSHLLARGHPTDTQYF
TGTGCCAGCAGCCACCTATTGGCAAGGGGACACCCCACAGATACGCAGTATTTT
>TRBD1|TRBJ1-6|.|TRBV2
CASSEGILQGGRSPLHF
TGTGCCAGCAGTGAAGGGATTTTGCAGGGGGGTCGGTCACCCCTCCACTTT
>TRBD2|TRBJ2-7|.|TRBV28
CASSLAGGSHEQYF
TGTGCCAGCAGTCTCGCGGGAGGGTCCCACGAGCAGTACTTC
>TRBD2|TRBJ2-7|many|TRBV30
CALTSGSYEQYF
TGTGCCTTAACTAGCGGGAGTTACGAGCAGTACTTC
>.|TRBJ2-1|few|TRBV9
CASGNSAGPSYNEQFF
TGTGCCAGCGGAAATTCTGCGGGACCCTCCTACAATGAGCAGTTCTTC
>TRBD2|TRBJ2-5|many|TRBV6-1
CASSFLAGGETQYF
TGTGCCAGCAGTTTCCTAGCGGGAGGGGAGACCCAGTACTTC
>.|TRBJ2-7|.|TRBV19
CASSIQNRAGEQYF
TGTGCCAGTAGTATCCAAAACAGGGCTGGAGAGCAGTACTTC
>.|TRBJ1-1|.|TRBV28
CASSLYREGAFF
TGTGCCAGCAGTTTATACAGGGAGGGAGCTTTCTTT
>.|TRBJ1-5|many|TRBV3-1
CASSLGGENQPQHF
TGTGCCAGCAGCCTTGGGGGGGAGAATCAGCCCCAGCATTTT
>.|TRBJ2-1|many|TRBV11-2
CASRTLGGLTDYKEQFF
TGTGCCAGCAGAACCTTAGGTGGGCTTACCGACTACAAAGAGCAGTTCTTC
>.|TRBJ2-1|many|TRBV5-1
CASSLEGEQFF
TGCGCCAGCAGCCTTGAGGGTGAGCAGTTCTTC
>TRBD2|TRBJ2-3|.|TRBV5-1
CASSLGLAGEGDTQYF
TGCGCCAGCAGCTTGGGACTAGCGGGAGAGGGAGATACGCAGTATTTT
>TRBD2|TRBJ2-3|many|TRBV29-1
CSGRTSLGTDTQYF
TGCAGCGGGCGGACTAGCCTTGGCACAGATACGCAGTATTTT
>TRBD1|TRBJ2-5|many|TRBV11-2
CASSPRQGRSETQYF
TGTGCCAGCAGCCCCAGACAGGGGCGGTCAGAGACCCAGTACTTC
>.|TRBJ1-1|once|TRBV18
CASSPGEEAEASF
TGTGCCAGCTCACCAGGGGAAGAGGCTGAAGCTTCCTTT
>.|TRBJ1-5|.|TRBV2
CASSEGVRPESQHF
TGTGCCAGCAGTGAAGGTGTCCGGCCGGAATCCCAGCATTTT
>TRBD2|TRBJ2-5|many|TRBV3-1
CASSFPLAGGQETQYF
TGTGCCAGCAGCTTTCCCTTAGCGGGAGGGCAAGAGACCCAGTACTTC
>TRBD1|TRBJ2-7|many|TRBV28
CASSPPDRAMYF
TGTGCCAGCAGTCCCCCCGACAGGGCGATGTACTTC
>.|TRBJ2-2|.|TRBV27
CASSLFPYGGPAGELFF
TGTGCCAGCAGTTTATTCCCTTACGGGGGACCAGCCGGGGAGCTGTTTTTT
>.|TRBJ2-2|many|TRBV28
CASSLYTYTGELFF
TGTGCCAGCAGTTTGTATACCTACACCGGGGAGCTGTTTTTT
>TRBD2|TRBJ2-3|many|TRBV2
CASSEPLAGGTDTQYF
TGTGCCAGCAGTGAACCGCTGGCGGGAGGCACAGATACGCAGTATTTT
>.|TRBJ1-5|many|TRBV6-6
CASSYGGSQPQHF
TGTGCCAGCAGTTACGGGGGGAGTCAGCCCCAGCATTTT
>.|TRBJ1-3|.|TRBV12-3/TRBV12-4
CASSLSGSGGNTIYF
TGTGCCAGCAGTTTGTCGGGGTCGGGGGGAAACACCATATATTTT
>TRBD2|TRBJ2-5|.|TRBV6-1
CATRAGGWIYF
TGTGCCACACGTGCGGGGGGTTGGATTTACTTC